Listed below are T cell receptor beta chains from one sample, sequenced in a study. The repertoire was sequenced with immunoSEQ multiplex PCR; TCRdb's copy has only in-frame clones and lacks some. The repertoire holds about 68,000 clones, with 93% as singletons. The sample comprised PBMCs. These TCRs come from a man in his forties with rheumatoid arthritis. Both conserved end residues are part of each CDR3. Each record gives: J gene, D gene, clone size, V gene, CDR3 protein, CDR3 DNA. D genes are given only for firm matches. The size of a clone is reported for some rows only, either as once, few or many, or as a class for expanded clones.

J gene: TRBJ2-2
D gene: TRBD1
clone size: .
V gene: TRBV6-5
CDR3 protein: CASSRRQGVNGELFF
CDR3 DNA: TGTGCCAGCAGTCGGAGACAGGGAGTGAACGGGGAGCTGTTTTTT

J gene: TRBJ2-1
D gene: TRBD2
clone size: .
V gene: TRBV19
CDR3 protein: CASSGTSGINEQFF
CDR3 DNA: TGTGCCAGTTCCGGGACTAGCGGGATTAATGAGCAGTTCTTC

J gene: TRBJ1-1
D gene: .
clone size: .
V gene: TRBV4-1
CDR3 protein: CASSQDLVEAFF
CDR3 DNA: TGCGCCAGCAGCCAAGATCTGGTTGAAGCTTTCTTT

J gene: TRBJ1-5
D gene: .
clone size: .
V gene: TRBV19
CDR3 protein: CASSMLGGQGQPQHF
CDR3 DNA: TGTGCCAGTAGTATGTTGGGGGGGCAGGGTCAGCCCCAGCATTTT

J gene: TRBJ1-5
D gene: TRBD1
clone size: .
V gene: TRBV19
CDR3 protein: CASSIRGAGGPGPQHF
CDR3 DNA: TGTGCCAGTAGTATAAGGGGCGCAGGGGGCCCGGGGCCCCAGCATTTT

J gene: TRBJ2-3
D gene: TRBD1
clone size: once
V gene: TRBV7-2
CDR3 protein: CASSLTHRGGTDTQYF
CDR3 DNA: TGTGCCAGCAGCTTAACCCACAGGGGTGGCACAGATACGCAGTATTTT

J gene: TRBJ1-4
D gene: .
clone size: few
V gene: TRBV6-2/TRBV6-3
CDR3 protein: CASSYYPRNEKLFF
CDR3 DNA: TGTGCCAGCAGTTACTATCCGAGGAATGAAAAACTGTTTTTT

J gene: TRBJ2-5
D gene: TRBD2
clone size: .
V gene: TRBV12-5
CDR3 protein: CASALYSGGNQQETQYF
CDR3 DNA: TGTGCTAGTGCCTTATACAGCGGGGGGAACCAACAAGAGACCCAGTACTTC

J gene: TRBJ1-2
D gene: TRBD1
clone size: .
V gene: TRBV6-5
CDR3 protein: CATTTGQFYGYTF
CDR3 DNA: TGTGCCACCACAACGGGACAGTTCTATGGCTACACCTTC

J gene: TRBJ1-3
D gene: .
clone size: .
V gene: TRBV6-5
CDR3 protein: CASSRQSSGNTIYF
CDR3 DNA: TGTGCCAGCAGTCGACAAAGCTCTGGAAACACCATATATTTT

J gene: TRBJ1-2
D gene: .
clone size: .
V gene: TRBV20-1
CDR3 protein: CSASVQGKNYGYTF
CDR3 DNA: TGCAGTGCTAGTGTCCAGGGGAAAAACTATGGCTACACCTTC

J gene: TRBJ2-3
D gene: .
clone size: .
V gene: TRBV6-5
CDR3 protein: CASLKSTDTQYF
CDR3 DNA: TGTGCCAGCCTAAAAAGCACAGATACGCAGTATTTT

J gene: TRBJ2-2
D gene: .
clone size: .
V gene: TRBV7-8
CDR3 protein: CASSAWTENTGELFF
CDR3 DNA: TGTGCCAGCAGCGCTTGGACCGAGAACACCGGGGAGCTGTTTTTT

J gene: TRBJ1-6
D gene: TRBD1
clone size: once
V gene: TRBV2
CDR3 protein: CASTWTGGYSYNSPLHF
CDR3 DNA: TGTGCCAGCACCTGGACAGGGGGTTACTCCTATAATTCACCCCTCCACTTT

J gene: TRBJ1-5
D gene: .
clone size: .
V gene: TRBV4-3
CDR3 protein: CASSQEYRVDQPQHF
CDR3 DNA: TGCGCCAGCAGCCAAGAATACAGGGTGGATCAGCCCCAGCATTTT

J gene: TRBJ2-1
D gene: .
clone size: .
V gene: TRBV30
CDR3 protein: CAWGQYSSYNEQFF
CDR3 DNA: TGTGCCTGGGGACAGTATAGCTCCTACAATGAGCAGTTCTTC